These 32 T cell receptor beta chains originate from one sample sequenced in a study of CD8+ T cells in alopecia areata. As the sequencing template, cDNA was produced by extracting RNA and reverse transcribing it. Some clones are missing from TCRdb's copy, which holds only in-frame ones; the method was immunoSEQ multiplex PCR. The sample has roughly 130,000 clones, 58% seen once. Material: CD4+ T cells sorted from blood, obtained at week 0. Receptors originate from a human donor with alopecia areata.

This clone was detected only a few times. V and J are TRBV7-2 and TRBJ2-2; TRBD1 aligns across 7 bases. The CDR3 spans 15 residues. V dropped 3 bases and J dropped 4; count of bases not matched to a gene: 5. The germline gives CDR1 SGHTA, CDR2 FQGNSA. CDR3 nucleotide sequence: TGTGCCAGCAGCTTCGGGACAGCACGCACCGGGGAGCTGTTTTTT. Residues: CASSFGTARTGELFF.

This clone has only a few counts. The chain is built from TRBV5-4 and TRBJ1-1; tentative D call: TRBD1 (5 bases). Per germline, CDR1 SGHNT and CDR2 YYREEE (reference sequence). The V and J ends lost 3 bases and 6 bases respectively, with 12 bases between them. CDR3 size: 13 residues. The CDR3 loop reads CASSSRTKPEAFF. In nucleotides, the CDR3 is TGTGCCAGCAGCTCGAGGACAAAACCTGAAGCTTTCTTT. The full variable domain, rest sourced from reference TRBV5-4 and TRBJ1-1, is ETGVTQSPTHLIKTRGQQVTLRCSSQSGHNTVSWYQQALGQGPQFIFQYYREEENGRGNFPPRFSGLQFPNYSSELNVNALELDDSALYLCASSSRTKPEAFFGQGTRLTVV.

V is TRBV6-5 and J is TRBJ2-7; TRBD1 agrees at 8 bases. The CDR3 is made up of 12 amino acids. Per germline, CDR1 MNHEY and CDR2 SVGAGI. Trimming at V came to 6 bases and at J to 6 bases, leaving 4 bases not matched to a gene. The CDR3: CASRRTGSEQYF. The CDR3 DNA is TGTGCCAGCAGGCGGACAGGGAGCGAGCAGTACTTC.

The J gene is TRBJ1-2, the V gene TRBV7-2, with 9 bases fitting TRBD1. Germline V gene sequence: CDR1 SGHTA, CDR2 FQGNSA. V lost 2 bases to trimming and J lost 3 bases; unmatched junction nucleotides: 4. The CDR3 is 15 residues long. CDR3 residues: CASSLTGGIDYGYTF. CDR3 in DNA: TGTGCCAGCAGCTTAACAGGGGGCATCGACTATGGCTACACCTTC.

The CDR3, as DNA: TGTGCCAGCAGTTTAAGGCAGGGGAGGTTCTACGAGCAGTACTTC. This codes for CASSLRQGRFYEQYF. The gene calls are TRBV28 and TRBJ2-7, with D perhaps TRBD1 or TRBD2 (6 bases each). This CDR3 comprises 15 residues. Trimming removed 2 bases at V and 3 bases at J, with 14 bases between. Germline lookup yields CDR1 MDHEN and CDR2 SYDVKM.

The CDR3: CASSKTASNGYTF. In DNA, the CDR3 is TGTGCCAGTAGTAAAACTGCAAGTAACGGCTACACCTTC. This chain connects TRBV19 to TRBJ1-2; no clear D. With 4 bases removed from V and 8 bases from J, the gap between germline ends came to 14 bases. Germline V lookup: CDR1 LNHDA, CDR2 SQIVND (reference sequence). The CDR3 covers 13 residues.

J is TRBJ2-2 and V is TRBV7-6; unclear D gene. V gave up 1 base and J gave up 3 bases, with 3 bases separating them. Germline lookup yields CDR1 SGHVS and CDR2 FNYEAQ. The CDR3 runs 13 residues. CDR3 loop: CASSLEYTGELFF. The CDR3 DNA follows: TGTGCCAGCAGCTTAGAGTACACCGGGGAGCTGTTTTTT. The whole variable domain, remainder taken from reference TRBV7-6 and TRBJ2-2, is GAGVSQSPRYKVTKRGQDVALRCDPISGHVSLYWYRQALGQGPEFLTYFNYEAQQDKSGLPNDRFSAERPEGSISTLTIQRTEQRDSAMYRCASSLEYTGELFFGEGSRLTVL.

This clone was counted between two and nine times. The rearrangement uses TRBV29-1 and TRBJ2-7; D is perhaps TRBD1 (6 bases). Trimming shortened V by 3 bases and J by 6 bases, and 18 bases separated the two germline ends. The germline gives CDR1 SQVTM, CDR2 ANQGSEA. The CDR3 loop spans 14 amino acids. CDR3 bases: TGCAGCGTTGAGGGTTTGGGATCCAGGGGCGAGCAGTACTTC. As protein: CSVEGLGSRGEQYF.

This clone was seen more than once but under ten times. The CDR3 nucleotides are TGCGCCAGCACGCGGGACAGTGGGAACACTGAAGCTTTCTTT. As protein: CASTRDSGNTEAFF. The chain is built from TRBV5-1 and TRBJ1-1; 7 bases agree with TRBD1. V trimming: 6 bases; J trimming: 1 base; junction bases outside the gene matches: 6. Germline V lookup: CDR1 SGHRS, CDR2 YFSETQ. The length of the CDR3 is 14 residues.

The chain recombines TRBV9 with TRBJ2-3, with TRBD2 as a possible D gene (5 bases). In germline, CDR1 is SGDLS, CDR2 YYNGEE. V shed 0 bases and J shed 6 bases, with 23 bases lying between them. This CDR3 has 18 amino acids. The CDR3 sequence is CASSVVPSFGGGKDTQYF. In DNA form, the CDR3 reads TGTGCCAGCAGCGTAGTGCCCTCTTTTGGCGGAGGAAAGGATACGCAGTATTTT.

This clone was detected a few times. The V gene is TRBV5-1, the J gene TRBJ2-3; 13 nucleotides match TRBD2. Trimming cost V 0 bases and J 2 bases; bases outside gene matches: 3. Germline V gives CDR1 SGHRS, CDR2 YFSETQ. The CDR3 covers 17 residues. CDR3 DNA: TGCGCCAGCAGCTTGGAGGGGACTAGCGGGATCACAGATACGCAGTATTTT. Its translation: CASSLEGTSGITDTQYF.

For the CDR3, the DNA is TGTGCCAGCAGCGTAGCCACTAGCGGAGATACGCAGTATTTT. Translation gives CASSVATSGDTQYF. The V and J genes are TRBV9 and TRBJ2-3; 8 bases agree with TRBD2. Germline-derived CDR1 and CDR2 are SGDLS and YYNGEE. J was trimmed by 5 bases and V by 0 bases; bases with no gene match: 2. The CDR3 runs 14 residues.

The chain links TRBV4-3 to TRBJ2-5, with a tentative D call TRBD1 (6 bases). V lost 0 bases and J 0 bases, leaving 11 bases between the germline ends. CDR3 size: 16 residues. Germline loops: CDR1 LGHNA, CDR2 YSLEER. CDR3 in amino acids: CASSQDSAGDQETQYF. The CDR3 coding sequence is TGCGCCAGCAGCCAAGATTCGGCAGGGGACCAAGAGACCCAGTACTTC.

This CDR3 is CACLNRVSTDTQYF. CDR3 in DNA: TGTGCCTGCCTGAACAGGGTATCGACAGATACGCAGTATTTT. The chain carries TRBV2 and TRBJ2-3, with a weak D call TRBD1 (6 bases). The V end was cut by 11 bases, the J end by 3 bases, with 18 bases between. The CDR3 runs 14 residues. Germline lookup yields CDR1 SNHLY and CDR2 FYNNEI.

The chain carries TRBV6-6 and TRBJ2-3, with D tentatively TRBD2 (5 bases). This CDR3 comprises 14 residues. The V gene lost 7 bases and the J gene lost 1 base, with 12 bases spanning the gap. Germline CDR1 and CDR2: MNHNY and SVGAGI (reference sequence). The chain's CDR3 is CASNRMRGTDTQYF. The CDR3 DNA follows: TGTGCCAGCAACCGAATGAGGGGCACAGATACGCAGTATTTT.

This clone turned up a few times. V is TRBV4-2 and J is TRBJ1-2; D remains ambiguous. The CDR3 loop spans 13 amino acids. Germline V lookup: CDR1 LGHNA, CDR2 YNFKEQ. V shed 2 bases and J shed 6 bases, with 10 bases lying between them. The CDR3 region has the DNA TGTGCCAGCAGCCAATTCATGGGAGATGGCTACACCTTC. Its protein is CASSQFMGDGYTF.

This clone was recorded once. This chain uses TRBV4-2 with TRBJ1-6; D gene uncertain. The V gene's germline CDR1 is LGHNA and CDR2 YNFKEQ. The CDR3 is 13 residues long. Between the trimmed V and J ends, which lost 2 bases and 9 bases, there was a span of 8 bases. In DNA, the CDR3 is TGTGCCAGCAGCCAATCCCTTAGTTCACCCCTCCACTTT. It codes for CASSQSLSSPLHF.

The V gene is TRBV19, the J gene TRBJ2-1, with 10 bases matching TRBD2. The V segment lost 7 bases and the J segment 6 bases; nucleotides outside the gene matches: 6. The CDR3 consists of 14 residues. CDR1 LNHDA and CDR2 SQIVND come from the germline V gene (reference sequence). CDR3 protein: CASKLAGAGNEQFF. The CDR3 DNA is TGTGCCAGTAAGCTAGCGGGAGCTGGCAATGAGCAGTTCTTC.

This clone was detected only a few times. The chain employs TRBV10-3 and TRBJ2-7, with 7 bases fitting TRBD1. The CDR3 is 14 residues long. Germline V gives CDR1 ENHRY, CDR2 SYGVKD. V shed 10 bases and J 0 bases; nucleotides not matched to a gene: 9. CDR3 coding DNA: TGTGCCACCAGGGACAGAATACTCTCCTACGAGCAGTACTTC. Its protein product is CATRDRILSYEQYF.

The rearrangement joins TRBV7-9 to TRBJ2-7, with 11 bases matching TRBD2. Germline loops: CDR1 SEHNR, CDR2 FQNEAQ (reference sequence). CDR3 length equals 15 residues. The V gene end was trimmed by 2 bases and the J gene end by 6 bases; junction bases not matched to a gene: 6. Here the CDR3 reads CASSLTSGRGGEQYF. As DNA, the CDR3 is TGTGCCAGCAGCTTAACTAGCGGGAGAGGAGGCGAGCAGTACTTC. Supplemented by reference TRBV7-9 and TRBJ2-7, the full variable domain reads DTGVSQNPRHKITKRGQNVTFRCDPISEHNRLYWYRQTLGQGPEFLTYFQNEAQLEKSRLLSDRFSAERPKGSFSTLEIQRTEQGDSAMYLCASSLTSGRGGEQYFGPGTRLTVT.

The CDR3: CASTGTPVRGGYTF. In nucleotides, the CDR3 is TGTGCCAGCACTGGGACACCTGTTCGGGGTGGCTACACCTTC. This chain joins TRBV9 and TRBJ1-2, with D possibly being TRBD1 (6 bases). V was shortened by 6 bases and J by 7 bases, with 19 bases between the two germline ends. CDR3 length: 14 residues. Germline V gene sequence: CDR1 SGDLS, CDR2 YYNGEE.

This clone was seen a handful of times. The chain joins TRBV27 to TRBJ2-5; D is undetermined. CDR3 length: 13 residues. Trimming shortened V by 1 base and J by 4 bases, and 7 bases separated the two germline ends. The germline V gene encodes CDR1 MNHEY and CDR2 SMNVEV (reference sequence). The DNA of the CDR3 is TGTGCCAGCAGTTTATTTGGATCAGAGACCCAGTACTTC. It yields the protein CASSLFGSETQYF.

The rearrangement uses TRBV9 and TRBJ2-5; TRBD2 matches 16 bases. The CDR3 contains 17 residues. In germline, CDR1 is SGDLS, CDR2 YYNGEE. The junction had 3 bases not matched to a gene; V was cut back by 3 bases and J by 1 base. In DNA form, the CDR3 reads TGTGCCAGCAGCGACGGGACTAGCGGGGGGGCCCAAGAGACCCAGTACTTC. Its protein product is CASSDGTSGGAQETQYF.

This chain joins TRBV6-5 and TRBJ2-5; the D is unclear. Germline CDR1 reads MNHEY; CDR2 reads SVGAGI. Trimming shortened V by 2 bases and J by 5 bases, and 9 bases separated the two germline ends. The CDR3 sequence is 13 residues long. This chain's CDR3 is CASSYGVRETQYF. CDR3 DNA sequence: TGTGCCAGCAGTTACGGAGTCCGGGAGACCCAGTACTTC.

The CDR3 protein is CASSEGGNYGYTF. CDR3 DNA sequence: TGTGCCAGCAGCGAGGGAGGAAACTATGGCTACACCTTC. The chain couples TRBV28 to TRBJ1-2; no clear D gene. Trimming shortened V by 6 bases and J by 2 bases, and 10 bases separated the two germline ends. CDR3 length: 13 residues. In germline, CDR1 is MDHEN, CDR2 SYDVKM.

This clone was counted a few times. V and J are TRBV5-1 and TRBJ2-7; 11 positions match TRBD1. The ends lost 4 bases at V and 4 bases at J; junction bases unmatched: 7. Germline V gene sequence: CDR1 SGHRS, CDR2 YFSETQ. This CDR3 contains 15 residues. The CDR3 protein is CASSVPGDRGYEQYF. The CDR3, as DNA: TGCGCCAGCAGCGTTCCCGGGGACAGGGGGTACGAGCAGTACTTC.

This clone appeared a few times. Other DNA sequences from this sample encode an identical CDR3 as well. The CDR3, as DNA: TGTGCCAGCAGCCCGGACAGTAACTATGGCTACACCTTC. It encodes CASSPDSNYGYTF. The chain couples TRBV7-2 to TRBJ1-2; tentatively, D is TRBD1 (6 bases). This CDR3 has 13 residues. CDR1 is SGHTA and CDR2 is FQGNSA in the germline V gene. V gave up 5 bases and J gave up 1 base, with 8 bases separating them.

This chain joins TRBV13 and TRBJ1-2; perhaps TRBD1 as D (5 bases). Germline CDR1 PRHDT, CDR2 FYEKMQ (reference sequence). V lost 6 bases to trimming and J lost 4 bases, with 15 bases between them. This CDR3 region has 14 residues. CDR3 amino acids: CASRPLGVIYGYTF. In nucleotides, the CDR3 is TGTGCCAGCAGACCATTAGGGGTTATCTATGGCTACACCTTC.

The V and J genes are TRBV27 and TRBJ2-7, with TRBD1 matching over 12 bases. The CDR3 is 14 amino acids. Losses at the gene ends were 3 bases for V and 12 bases for J; bases not matched to a gene: 9. Germline V gives CDR1 MNHEY, CDR2 SMNVEV (reference sequence). The CDR3 DNA follows: TGTGCCAGCAGTTTGTTGGGACAGGGGGCGGTTTGGTACTTC. Amino acid sequence: CASSLLGQGAVWYF.

The CDR3: CASSPETGRTAYEQYF. Here the CDR3 DNA reads TGTGCCAGCAGCCCTGAGACGGGGAGGACTGCCTACGAGCAGTACTTC. The V call is TRBV7-2, the J call TRBJ2-7; weak D call: TRBD2 (6 bases). The V gene's germline CDR1 is SGHTA and CDR2 FQGNSA. The V end lost 5 bases, the J end lost 2 bases, and 19 bases lay between the germline ends. The CDR3 has 16 amino acids. The variable domain in full, completed from reference TRBV7-2 and TRBJ2-7, reads GAGVSQSPSNKVTEKGKDVELRCDPISGHTALYWYRQSLGQGLEFLIYFQGNSAPDKSGLPSDRFSAERTGGSVSTLTIQRTQQEDSAVYLCASSPETGRTAYEQYFGPGTRLTVT.

This rearrangement joins TRBV28 to TRBJ2-1; 8 bases agree with TRBD2. The CDR3 sequence is 16 residues long. After removal of 3 bases from V and 7 bases from J, the junction contained 11 bases not matched to a gene. CDR1 and CDR2 from the germline V gene are MDHEN and SYDVKM. The CDR3 spells CASSFNRGLVWNEQFF. DNA of the CDR3: TGTGCCAGCAGTTTTAACCGGGGACTAGTATGGAATGAGCAGTTCTTC. Full variable domain (rest looked up from reference TRBV28 and TRBJ2-1): DVKVTQSSRYLVKRTGEKVFLECVQDMDHENMFWYRQDPGLGLRLIYFSYDVKMKEKGDIPEGYSVSREKKERFSLILESASTNQTSMYLCASSFNRGLVWNEQFFGPGTRLTVL.

The rearrangement joins TRBV2 to TRBJ2-2; no clear D gene. The CDR3 totals 13 residues. Germline V gene data show CDR1 as SNHLY and CDR2 as FYNNEI. Here the CDR3 DNA reads TGTGCTCCGCGAGCAGATAACACCGGGGAGCTGTTTTTT. The encoded protein is CAPRADNTGELFF.